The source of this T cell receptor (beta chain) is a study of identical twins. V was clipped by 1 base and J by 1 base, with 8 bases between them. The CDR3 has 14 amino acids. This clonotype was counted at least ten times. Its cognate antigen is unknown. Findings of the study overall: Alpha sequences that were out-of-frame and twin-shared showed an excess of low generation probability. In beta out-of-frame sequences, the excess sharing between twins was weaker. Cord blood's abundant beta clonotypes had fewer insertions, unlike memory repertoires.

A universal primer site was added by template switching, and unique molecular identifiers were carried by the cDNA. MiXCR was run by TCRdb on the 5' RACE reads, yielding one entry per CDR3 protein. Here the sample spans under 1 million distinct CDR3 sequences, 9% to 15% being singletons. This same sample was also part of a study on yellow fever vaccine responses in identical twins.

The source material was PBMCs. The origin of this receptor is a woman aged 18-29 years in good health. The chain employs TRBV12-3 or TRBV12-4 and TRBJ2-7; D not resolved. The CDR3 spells CASSLVSGSYEQYF. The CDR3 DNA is TGTGCCAGCAGTTTAGTTTCAGGATCCTACGAGCAGTACTTC.